A selection of T cell receptor beta chains follows, all from one sample in a study of CD8 T cells in ankylosing spondylitis. Via MiXCR, TCRdb re-called the 5' RACE reads, giving one row per CDR3 protein. The repertoire holds 300,000 to 350,000 distinct CDR3 sequences, with roughly 12% as singletons. Sequencing was done on a sample of blood, either unsorted or a sorted T cell fraction (not recorded which). Receptor source: a female donor with ankylosing spondylitis or in good health (not recorded which). Each CDR3 is given with its conserved first and last residue. D genes are given only for firm matches. Rows may omit the clone size; those that give it use once, few, many or a size class.

d_gene	v_gene	abundance	j_gene	CDR3nt	CDR3aa
TRBD2	TRBV7-9	.	TRBJ2-7	TGTGCCAGCAGCTTCGGGACTAGCGGGCCCGAGCAGTACTTC	CASSFGTSGPEQYF
TRBD1	TRBV28	many	TRBJ2-3	TGTGCCAGCAGTACAGCACTCCAGGGGGTTTTCACAGATACGCAGTATTTT	CASSTALQGVFTDTQYF
.	TRBV5-6	.	TRBJ2-2	TGTGCCAGCAGCCCGGAGGGCAGAGGTAACACCGGGGAGCTGTTTTTT	CASSPEGRGNTGELFF
TRBD2	TRBV12-3/TRBV12-4	few	TRBJ2-3	TGTGCCAGCAGTCCCGACGGCCCTCTAGCGGGAGTGCCCGATACGCAGTATTTT	CASSPDGPLAGVPDTQYF
TRBD2	TRBV7-9	.	TRBJ2-1	TGTGCCAGCAGTCATAGACTAGCCGTCAGCTCCTACAATGAGCCGTTCTTC	CASSHRLAVSSYNEPFF
.	TRBV4-1	many	TRBJ2-3	TGCGCCAGCAGCCAAGACCGGGACCTCCCCACCGATACGCAGTATTTT	CASSQDRDLPTDTQYF
TRBD2	TRBV5-1	few	TRBJ2-5	TGCGCCAGCAGCTTAGAGGGACTAGCGCAGGAAGAGACCCAGTACTTC	CASSLEGLAQEETQYF
TRBD1	TRBV19	many	TRBJ1-2	TGTGCCAGTAGTATAGACTGGGACAGCTATGGCTACACCTTC	CASSIDWDSYGYTF
TRBD1	TRBV20-1	many	TRBJ1-5	TGCAGTGCTTGGAGGACAGGGAGTTCGAATCAGCCCCAGCATTTT	CSAWRTGSSNQPQHF
.	TRBV7-2	.	TRBJ2-1	TGTGCCAGCAGCACACAGGGGGGGTTTAATGAGCAGTTCTTC	CASSTQGGFNEQFF
.	TRBV5-8	many	TRBJ1-5	TGTGCCAGCAGCTTGGTGGGGGTAATCAATCAGCCCCAGCATTTT	CASSLVGVINQPQHF
.	TRBV5-6	many	TRBJ2-7	TGTGCCAGCAGCCAGGGGAGGCAGTACTACGAGCAGTACTTC	CASSQGRQYYEQYF
TRBD1	TRBV20-1	many	TRBJ2-7	TGCAGTGCCGGCAGGACAGGGGAGAGCTACGAGCAGTACTTC	CSAGRTGESYEQYF
.	TRBV5-1	few	TRBJ2-3	TGCGCCATGGAGAGGCAGGGCCCAGATACGCAGTATTTT	CAMERQGPDTQYF
.	TRBV5-6	many	TRBJ2-2	TGTGCCAGCAGCTTGTTCGACACCGGGGAGCTGTTTTTT	CASSLFDTGELFF
.	TRBV28	few	TRBJ2-2	TGTGCCAGCAGTTTATACCCCGGTGGACAGTTCGGGGAGCTGTTTTTT	CASSLYPGGQFGELFF
.	TRBV6-2/TRBV6-3	.	TRBJ2-5	TGTGCCAGCGCTGACTGGGGTCCAATGACCCAGTACTTC	CASADWGPMTQYF
TRBD1	TRBV10-3	many	TRBJ1-1	TGTGCCATCAGACTTGACAGGGAGATGAACACTGAAGCTTTCTTT	CAIRLDREMNTEAFF
TRBD1	TRBV5-1	many	TRBJ1-3	TGCGCCAGCAGCCAAATTGGACAGGTCGGCTCTGGAAACACCATATATTTT	CASSQIGQVGSGNTIYF
TRBD1	TRBV5-1	many	TRBJ2-1	TGCGCCAGCAGCTTATCCGGGACAGGGGGGGTCAATGAGCAGTTCTTC	CASSLSGTGGVNEQFF
TRBD1	TRBV2	many	TRBJ2-7	TGTGCCAGCGAATATGGACAGGCTTCCTACGAGCAGTACTTC	CASEYGQASYEQYF
.	TRBV25-1	few	TRBJ2-1	TGTGCCAGCAGTGCCAGATATCTAACTAACAATGAGCAGTTCTTC	CASSARYLTNNEQFF
.	TRBV29-1	many	TRBJ2-1	TGCAGCGTTGATCCTCTCCTCTCCTACAATGAGCAGTTCTTC	CSVDPLLSYNEQFF
TRBD1	TRBV25-1	many	TRBJ1-2	TGTGCCAGCAGTGAGAACAGGGGTATAGGCTACACCTTC	CASSENRGIGYTF
.	TRBV6-5	.	TRBJ2-2	TGTGCCAGCAGTTCAACACCTGGGGACACCGGGGAGCTGTTTTTT	CASSSTPGDTGELFF
TRBD2	TRBV3-1	many	TRBJ2-2	TGTGCCAGCAGCCAAATCACGACGGGACTAGTGAACGGGGAGCTGTTTTTT	CASSQITTGLVNGELFF
TRBD2	TRBV20-1	many	TRBJ2-7	TGCAGTGCTACTCTAGCGGGGCCTTCCTACGAGCAGTACTTC	CSATLAGPSYEQYF
.	TRBV5-5	few	TRBJ2-7	TGTGCCAGCAGCTACCGGCGACAGCGAGATGGAGAGCAGTACTTC	CASSYRRQRDGEQYF
TRBD2	TRBV11-2	few	TRBJ2-7	TGTGCCAGCAACCTAAGGAGCGGGGGACCCGAGCAGTACTTC	CASNLRSGGPEQYF
.	TRBV7-9	many	TRBJ1-1	TGTGCCAGCAGCCCCCAAGGGAACACTGAAGCTTTCTTT	CASSPQGNTEAFF
.	TRBV20-1	many	TRBJ1-2	TGCAGTGTTCCCATCGAGGGGGGCGGCTATGGCTACACCTTC	CSVPIEGGGYGYTF
.	TRBV3-1	.	TRBJ2-2	TGTGCCAGCAGGCGCCAGCGAGACACCGGGGAGCTGTTTTTT	CASRRQRDTGELFF
TRBD2	TRBV6-1	many	TRBJ2-2	TGTGCCAGCAGCGCAGGGACTAGCGGGAGTGATTCCGGGGAGCTGTTTTTT	CASSAGTSGSDSGELFF
.	TRBV20-1	.	TRBJ2-4	TGCAGTGCTAGAGATCGGGAAGCCAAAAACATTCAGTACTTC	CSARDREAKNIQYF
.	TRBV29-1	many	TRBJ1-1	TGCAGCGTTGAGCCACGATTGAACACTGAAGCTTTCTTT	CSVEPRLNTEAFF
.	TRBV10-3	many	TRBJ2-2	TGTGCCATCAGGGGAGAGGGGGAGCTGTTTTTT	CAIRGEGELFF
.	TRBV18	many	TRBJ2-5	TGTGCCAGCTCCTCCTCGGCAGGGACGGAGACCCAGTACTTC	CASSSSAGTETQYF
.	TRBV27	many	TRBJ2-7	TGTGCCAGCACCAACGAGTTCGGCGGGACGGTTCCCTACGAGCAGTACTTC	CASTNEFGGTVPYEQYF
TRBD1	TRBV18	.	TRBJ1-6	TGTGCCAGCTCACCACGGACAGGTTCACCCCTCCACTTT	CASSPRTGSPLHF
.	TRBV7-2	many	TRBJ2-7	TGTGCCAGCAGCTTATCTCACGCGCACGAGCAGTACTTC	CASSLSHAHEQYF
TRBD2	TRBV4-2	.	TRBJ2-2	TGTGCCAGCAGCCAATACGAAGGGACTAGCGGGAGAGGGGAGCTGTTTTTT	CASSQYEGTSGRGELFF
TRBD2	TRBV20-1	.	TRBJ2-5	TGCAGTGCTAGAGATCAAGCTAGCGGGTATACTCAAGAGACCCAGTACTTC	CSARDQASGYTQETQYF